This T cell receptor (beta chain) was identified during a study of molecular identifiers for immune sequencing clone quantification. For the study at large: Replicate experiments took RNA from 20,000 or 100,000 naive CD8 cells, divided it five ways and sequenced four.

Preparation of the bulk TCR libraries relied on previously described methods and listed TCR primers. TCRdb re-called the PCR reads with MiXCR, one entry per CDR3 protein. The data show about 510,000 distinct CDR3 sequences, roughly 25% seen once. Points from the study as a whole: In naive cells, clones above 20 RNA copies held under 1% of molecules, whereas in effector cells they held over 98%.

With RNA at 10%, 30% or 50%, naive CD8 libraries came from about 20,000 to 1,000,000 sorted cells. Trimming cost V 1 base and J 2 bases; bases outside gene matches: 5. The CDR3 is 16 amino acids. The germline V gene encodes CDR1 LGHNA and CDR2 YSLEER. This clonotype was recorded a few times. The antigen remains unidentified. Sequencing was performed on naive CD8+ T cells from blood, with Jurkat cell RNA spiked in. Subset defined: FACS-sorted CD8+CD4-CCR7+CD45RA+ naive T cells. The TCR sequence derives from a human donor in good health. Some libraries in this study had Jurkat cell RNA spiked in. J is TRBJ2-3 and V is TRBV4-3; 8 bases are shared with TRBD1. The CDR3 here is CASSQGRDRYTDTQYF. As DNA, the CDR3 is TGCGCCAGCAGCCAAGGCCGGGACAGGTACACAGATACGCAGTATTTT.